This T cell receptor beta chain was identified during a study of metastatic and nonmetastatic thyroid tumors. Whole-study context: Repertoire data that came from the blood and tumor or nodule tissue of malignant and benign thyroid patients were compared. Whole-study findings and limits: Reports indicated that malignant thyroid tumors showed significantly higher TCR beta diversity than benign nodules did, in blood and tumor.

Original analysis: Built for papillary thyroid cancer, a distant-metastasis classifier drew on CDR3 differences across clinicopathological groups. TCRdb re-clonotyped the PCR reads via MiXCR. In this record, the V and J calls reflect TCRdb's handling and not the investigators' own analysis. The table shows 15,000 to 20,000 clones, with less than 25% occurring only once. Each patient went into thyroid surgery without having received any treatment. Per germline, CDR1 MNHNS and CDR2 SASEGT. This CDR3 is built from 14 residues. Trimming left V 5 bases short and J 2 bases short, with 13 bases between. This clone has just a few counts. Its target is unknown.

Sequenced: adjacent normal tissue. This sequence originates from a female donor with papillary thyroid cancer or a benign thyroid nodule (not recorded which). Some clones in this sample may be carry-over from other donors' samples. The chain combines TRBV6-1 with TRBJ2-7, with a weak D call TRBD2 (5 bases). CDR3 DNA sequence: TGTGCCAGCAGTAAAGGAGGACGTACCTACGAGCAGTACTTC. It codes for CASSKGGRTYEQYF.